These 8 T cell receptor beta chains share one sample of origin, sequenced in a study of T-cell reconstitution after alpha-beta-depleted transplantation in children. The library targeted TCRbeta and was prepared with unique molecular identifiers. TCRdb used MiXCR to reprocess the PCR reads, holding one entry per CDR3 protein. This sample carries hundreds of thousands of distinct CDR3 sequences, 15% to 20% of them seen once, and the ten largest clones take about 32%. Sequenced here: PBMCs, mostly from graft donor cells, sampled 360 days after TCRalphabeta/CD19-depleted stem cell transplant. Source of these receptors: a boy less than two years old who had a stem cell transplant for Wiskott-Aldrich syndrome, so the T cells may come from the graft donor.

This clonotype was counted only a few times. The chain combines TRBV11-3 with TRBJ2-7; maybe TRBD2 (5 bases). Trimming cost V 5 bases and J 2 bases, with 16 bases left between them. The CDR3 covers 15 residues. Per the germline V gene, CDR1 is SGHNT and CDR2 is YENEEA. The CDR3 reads CASSPYEGWTYEQYF. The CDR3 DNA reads TGTGCCAGCAGCCCCTATGAGGGATGGACCTACGAGCAGTACTTC.

As DNA, the CDR3 is TGTGCCATCAAACAGAGCGGGTCACAAGAGACCCAGTACTTC. Protein product: CAIKQSGSQETQYF. This sequence joins TRBV10-3 and TRBJ2-5; D is possibly TRBD2 (6 bases). CDR1 and CDR2 (germline): ENHRY, SYGVKD. Trimming shortened V by 7 bases and J by 2 bases, and 14 bases separated the two germline ends. This CDR3 region has 14 residues.

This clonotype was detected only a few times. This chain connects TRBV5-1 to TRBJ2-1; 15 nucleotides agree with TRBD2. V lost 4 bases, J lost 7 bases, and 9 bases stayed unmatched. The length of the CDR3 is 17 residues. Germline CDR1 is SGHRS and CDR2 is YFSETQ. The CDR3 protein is CASSRTSGRARGNEQFF. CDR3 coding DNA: TGCGCCAGCAGCCGGACTAGCGGGAGGGCCCGTGGAAATGAGCAGTTCTTC.

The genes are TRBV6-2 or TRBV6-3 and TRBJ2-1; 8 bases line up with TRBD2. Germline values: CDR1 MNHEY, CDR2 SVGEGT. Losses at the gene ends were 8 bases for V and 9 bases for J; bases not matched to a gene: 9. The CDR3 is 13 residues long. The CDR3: CASRTGGELEQFF. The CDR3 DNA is TGTGCCAGCCGTACGGGAGGGGAGCTTGAGCAGTTCTTC.

The CDR3 loop is CASSVAVNTGELFF. DNA for the CDR3: TGTGCCAGCAGCGTAGCTGTTAACACCGGGGAGCTGTTTTTT. The chain links TRBV9 to TRBJ2-2; no firm D call. This CDR3 region has 14 residues. Germline V lookup: CDR1 SGDLS, CDR2 YYNGEE. Trimming pared 0 bases from V and 2 bases from J, leaving 5 bases between.

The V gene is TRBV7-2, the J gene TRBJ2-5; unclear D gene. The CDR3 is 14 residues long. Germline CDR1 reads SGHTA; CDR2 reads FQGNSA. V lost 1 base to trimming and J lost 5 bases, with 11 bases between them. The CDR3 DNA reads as TGTGCCAGCAGCTTAGGCGGCCGTAAGGAGACCCAGTACTTC. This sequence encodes CASSLGGRKETQYF.

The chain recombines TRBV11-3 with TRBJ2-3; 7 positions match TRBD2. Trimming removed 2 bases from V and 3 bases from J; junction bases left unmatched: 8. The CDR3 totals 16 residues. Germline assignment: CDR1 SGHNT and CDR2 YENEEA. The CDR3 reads CASSLQHGGNTDTQYF. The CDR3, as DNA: TGTGCCAGCAGCTTACAGCACGGGGGGAATACAGATACGCAGTATTTT.

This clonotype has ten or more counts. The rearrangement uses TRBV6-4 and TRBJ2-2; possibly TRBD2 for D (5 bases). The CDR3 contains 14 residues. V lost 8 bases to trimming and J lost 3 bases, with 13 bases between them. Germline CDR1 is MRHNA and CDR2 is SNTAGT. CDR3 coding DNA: TGTGCCAGCTCCCAATTCGGGGACACCGGGGAGCTGTTTTTT. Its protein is CASSQFGDTGELFF.